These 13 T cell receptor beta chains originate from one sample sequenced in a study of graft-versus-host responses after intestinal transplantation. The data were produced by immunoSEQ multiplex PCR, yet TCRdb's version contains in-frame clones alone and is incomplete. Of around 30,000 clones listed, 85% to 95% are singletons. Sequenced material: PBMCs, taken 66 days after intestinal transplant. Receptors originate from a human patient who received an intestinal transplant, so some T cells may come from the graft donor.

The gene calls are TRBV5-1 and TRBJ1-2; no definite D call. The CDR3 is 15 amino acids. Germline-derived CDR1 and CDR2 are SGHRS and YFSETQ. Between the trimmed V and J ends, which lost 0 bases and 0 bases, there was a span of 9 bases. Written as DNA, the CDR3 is TGCGCCAGCAGCTTGGATAGGCCCTCTAACTATGGCTACACCTTC. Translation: CASSLDRPSNYGYTF.

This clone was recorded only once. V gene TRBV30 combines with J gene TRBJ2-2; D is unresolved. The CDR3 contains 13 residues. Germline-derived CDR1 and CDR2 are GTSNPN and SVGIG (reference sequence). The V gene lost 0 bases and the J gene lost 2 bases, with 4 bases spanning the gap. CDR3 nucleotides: TGTGCCTGGAGTGTAGTAAACACCGGGGAGCTGTTTTTT. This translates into CAWSVVNTGELFF.

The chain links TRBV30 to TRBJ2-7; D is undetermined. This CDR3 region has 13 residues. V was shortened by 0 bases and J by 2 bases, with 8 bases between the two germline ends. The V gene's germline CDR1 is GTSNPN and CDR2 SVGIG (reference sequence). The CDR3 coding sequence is TGTGCCTGGAGTGTAGGTAGGCCCTACGAGCAGTACTTC. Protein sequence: CAWSVGRPYEQYF.

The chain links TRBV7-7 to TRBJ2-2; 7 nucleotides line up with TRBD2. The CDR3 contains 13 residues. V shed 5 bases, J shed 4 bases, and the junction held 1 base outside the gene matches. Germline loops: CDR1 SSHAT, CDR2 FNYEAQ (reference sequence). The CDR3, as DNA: TGTGCCAGCAGCCGGGAGGTCACCGGGGAGCTGTTTTTT. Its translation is CASSREVTGELFF.

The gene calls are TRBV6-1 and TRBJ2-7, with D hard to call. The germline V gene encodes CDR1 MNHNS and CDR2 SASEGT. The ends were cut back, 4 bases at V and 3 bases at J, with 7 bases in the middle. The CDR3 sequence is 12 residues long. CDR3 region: CASSVLIYEQYF. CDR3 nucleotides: TGTGCCAGCAGTGTCTTAATCTACGAGCAGTACTTC.

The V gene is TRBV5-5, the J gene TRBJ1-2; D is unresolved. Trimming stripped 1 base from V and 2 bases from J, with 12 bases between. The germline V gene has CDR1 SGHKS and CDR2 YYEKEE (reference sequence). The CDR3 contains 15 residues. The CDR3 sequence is CASSLMAGLNYGYTF. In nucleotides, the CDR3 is TGTGCCAGCAGCTTGATGGCAGGACTAAACTATGGCTACACCTTC.

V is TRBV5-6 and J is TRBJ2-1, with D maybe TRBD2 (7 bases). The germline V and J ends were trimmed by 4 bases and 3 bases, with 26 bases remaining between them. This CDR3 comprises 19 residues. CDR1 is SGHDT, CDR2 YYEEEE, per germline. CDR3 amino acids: CASSPPGSGTFLYYNEQFF. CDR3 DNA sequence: TGTGCCAGCAGCCCACCGGGAAGCGGGACATTTCTCTACTACAATGAGCAGTTCTTC.

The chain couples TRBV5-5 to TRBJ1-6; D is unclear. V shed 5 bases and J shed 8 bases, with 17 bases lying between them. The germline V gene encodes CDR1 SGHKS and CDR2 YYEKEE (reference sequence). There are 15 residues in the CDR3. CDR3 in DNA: TGTGCCAGCAGTGACATGGATGGGTGGGATTCACCCCTCCACTTT. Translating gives CASSDMDGWDSPLHF.

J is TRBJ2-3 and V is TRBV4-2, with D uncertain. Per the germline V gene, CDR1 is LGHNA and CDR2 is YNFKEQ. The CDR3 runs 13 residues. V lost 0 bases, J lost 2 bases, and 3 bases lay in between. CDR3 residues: CASSQDNTDTQYF. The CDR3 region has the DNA TGTGCCAGCAGCCAAGATAACACAGATACGCAGTATTTT.

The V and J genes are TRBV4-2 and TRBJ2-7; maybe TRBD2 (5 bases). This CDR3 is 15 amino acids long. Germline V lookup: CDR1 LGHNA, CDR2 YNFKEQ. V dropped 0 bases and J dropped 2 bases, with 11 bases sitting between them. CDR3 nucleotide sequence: TGTGCCAGCAGCCAAGAACGTACGGGAACCTACGAGCAGTACTTC. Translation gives CASSQERTGTYEQYF.

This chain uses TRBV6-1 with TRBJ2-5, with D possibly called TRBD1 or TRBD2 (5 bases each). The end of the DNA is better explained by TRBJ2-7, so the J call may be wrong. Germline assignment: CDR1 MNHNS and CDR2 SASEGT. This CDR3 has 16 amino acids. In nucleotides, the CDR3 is TGTGCCAGCAGTGATACCCCGGGACGCGTAGGCTACGAGCAGTACTTC. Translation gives CASSDTPGRVGYEQYF.

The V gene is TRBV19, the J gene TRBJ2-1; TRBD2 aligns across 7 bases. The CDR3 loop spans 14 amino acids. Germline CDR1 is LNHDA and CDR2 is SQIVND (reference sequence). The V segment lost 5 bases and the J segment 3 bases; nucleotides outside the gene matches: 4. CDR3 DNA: TGTGCCAGTAGTGCTAGCGGAGACTACAATGAGCAGTTCTTC. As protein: CASSASGDYNEQFF.

CDR3 sequence: CASRALVGKGYEQYF. The DNA for the CDR3 is TGTGCCAGCAGGGCCCTTGTGGGAAAAGGCTACGAGCAGTACTTC. V is TRBV7-2 and J is TRBJ2-7; D gene ambiguous. Deletions cut 6 bases from V and 3 bases from J, with 18 bases between. This CDR3 spans 15 amino acids. Germline values: CDR1 SGHTA, CDR2 FQGNSA.